The entry below describes one TCR beta chain. The antigen is not known. The entry originates in a study of human T cells and chemical hapten exposure. Study-wide results and caveats: Among TCRs, those above 1 in 1000 frequency were unaffected by DPC sensitization.

Trimming cost V 5 bases and J 0 bases, with 17 bases left between them. Germline lookup yields CDR1 DFQATT and CDR2 SNEGSKA (reference sequence). This CDR3 spans 15 amino acids. Authors' processing steps: Samples contained a median of 95,638 TCRs, with a range of about 23,224 to 700,000. TCRdb called the RACE reads again in MiXCR, with one record for every CDR3 protein. The V and J calls and clone size are TCRdb's, not the authors'. This repertoire shows about 41,000 distinct CDR3 sequences, 3% to 4% found once; its top ten account for under 8.5%. Described time point: patch test 2, 6 weeks after DPC sensitization. Sample treatment: therapeutic diphenylcyclopropenone sensitization with weekly scalp DPC.

Here the sequenced sample was whole blood, taken in connection with sensitization to the hapten diphenylcyclopropenone (DPC). The source is a man aged 35-49 years with alopecia areata. Some clones in this sample may be carry-over from other donors' samples. The chain links TRBV20-1 to TRBJ2-7, with D hard to call. This CDR3 reads CSAPKDGFSSYEQYF. For the CDR3, the DNA is TGCAGTGCTCCCAAGGACGGATTTAGCTCCTACGAGCAGTACTTC.